These 22 T cell receptor beta chains were all obtained from the same sample, sequenced in a study of Tregs in tolerant kidney transplant recipients. Repertoires were generated with immunoSEQ multiplex PCR, while TCRdb's copy carries only in-frame clones and drops some. Among more than 30,000 clones listed, 82% were seen once. Their specific antigens are unknown. Material for sequencing was Tregs from blood cultured with allogeneic cells. These receptors were taken from a human donor in good health.

As concerns this clone: The same CDR3 also results from other DNA sequences found in this sample. This chain joins TRBV4-3 and TRBJ2-1; weak D call: TRBD1 (6 bases). Trimming left V 0 bases short and J 6 bases short, with 12 bases between. CDR1 and CDR2 (germline): LGHNA, YSLEER. The CDR3 covers 15 residues. CDR3 region: CASSQDRGSRNEQFF. CDR3 coding DNA: TGCGCCAGCAGCCAAGATAGGGGGTCGCGCAATGAGCAGTTCTTC.

A word on this clone: The identical CDR3 is also encoded by other nucleotide sequences in the sample. The chain couples TRBV29-1 to TRBJ1-1, with TRBD1 identical over 7 bases. V lost 7 bases to trimming and J lost 2 bases; unmatched junction nucleotides: 4. From germline, CDR1 is SQVTM and CDR2 ANQGSEA. CDR3 length equals 12 residues. CDR3 loop: CSAGQTNTEAFF. CDR3 nucleotides: TGCAGCGCGGGACAGACAAACACTGAAGCTTTCTTT. Using reference TRBV29-1 and TRBJ1-1 for the parts outside the CDR3, the full variable domain is SAVISQKPSRDICQRGTSLTIQCQVDSQVTMMFWYRQQPGQSLTLIATANQGSEATYESGFVIDKFPISRPNLTFSTLTVSNMSPEDSSIYLCSAGQTNTEAFFGQGTRLTVV.

The V gene is TRBV6-5, the J gene TRBJ2-3; 11 nucleotides match TRBD2. This CDR3 region has 16 residues. The germline V gene has CDR1 MNHEY and CDR2 SVGAGI. V shed 0 bases, J shed 6 bases, and the junction held 5 bases outside the gene matches. The CDR3 reads CASSYSLAGGWDTQYF. The DNA of the CDR3 is TGTGCCAGCAGTTACTCCCTAGCGGGGGGTTGGGATACGCAGTATTTT.

The chain carries TRBV6-1 and TRBJ1-2; D perhaps matches TRBD1 (6 bases). V was clipped by 4 bases and J by 5 bases, with 8 bases between them. The CDR3 totals 12 residues. Per germline, CDR1 MNHNS and CDR2 SASEGT. DNA for the CDR3: TGTGCCAGCAGTGTAACAGGGTATGGCTACACCTTC. This codes for CASSVTGYGYTF.

The gene calls are TRBV5-8 and TRBJ1-1; D is unclear. Looked up from germline, CDR1 is SGHTS and CDR2 is YDEGEE. Trimming shortened V by 0 bases and J by 3 bases, and 12 bases separated the two germline ends. CDR3 length: 15 amino acids. The CDR3 loop is CASSLGLRPDTEAFF. In DNA, the CDR3 is TGTGCCAGCAGCTTGGGTCTCCGTCCCGACACTGAAGCTTTCTTT.

This clone was counted only a few times. The rearrangement links TRBV5-4 to TRBJ2-7; the D gene is possibly TRBD1 (7 bases). There are 14 residues in the CDR3. The V gene's germline CDR1 is SGHNT and CDR2 YYREEE (reference sequence). V lost 4 bases, J lost 6 bases, and 17 bases lay in between. The CDR3 is CASSDQTGRREQYF. Written as DNA, the CDR3 is TGTGCCAGCAGCGACCAGACAGGGAGGCGCGAGCAGTACTTC.

The chain uses TRBV7-6 and TRBJ2-3; TRBD2 matches at 12 bases. From germline, CDR1 is SGHVS and CDR2 FNYEAQ. This CDR3 region has 19 residues. V shed 4 bases and J 6 bases; nucleotides not matched to a gene: 17. CDR3 residues: CASSSPAGLAGGVGDTQYF. In DNA, the CDR3 is TGTGCCAGCAGCTCGCCGGCGGGGCTAGCGGGAGGGGTGGGGGATACGCAGTATTTT.

This chain joins TRBV5-4 and TRBJ2-1; 7 nucleotides agree with TRBD2. With V trimmed by 7 bases and J by 4 bases, 5 bases remained unmatched. The length of the CDR3 is 13 residues. The V gene's germline CDR1 is SGHNT and CDR2 YYREEE (reference sequence). The CDR3 nucleotides read TGTGCCAGCTCCCAGGGAGGGTACAATGAGCAGTTCTTC. Its translation: CASSQGGYNEQFF.

The V and J genes are TRBV4-1 and TRBJ2-3; 8 positions match TRBD2. There are 14 residues in the CDR3. V trimming: 1 base; J trimming: 6 bases; junction bases outside the gene matches: 3. Germline loops: CDR1 MGHRA, CDR2 YSYEKL. This chain's CDR3 is CASSQGGGRDTQYF. CDR3 DNA: TGCGCCAGCAGCCAAGGTGGCGGGAGGGATACGCAGTATTTT.

CDR3 residues: CASSRPWGDANTGELFF. CDR3 bases: TGCGCCAGCAGCCGCCCCTGGGGGGACGCGAACACCGGGGAGCTGTTTTTT. The rearrangement joins TRBV4-1 to TRBJ2-2; perhaps TRBD2 as D (6 bases). This CDR3 contains 17 residues. The ends were cut back, 4 bases at V and 0 bases at J, with 15 bases in the middle. From germline, CDR1 is MGHRA and CDR2 YSYEKL.

V gene TRBV6-4 combines with J gene TRBJ2-5, with D perhaps matching TRBD1 (5 bases). Between the trimmed V and J ends, which lost 2 bases and 3 bases, there was a span of 25 bases. The length of the CDR3 is 19 residues. CDR1 and CDR2 (germline): MRHNA, SNTAGT. CDR3 nucleotide sequence: TGTGCCAGCAGTGACCCCCCATGTCGACAGCAGGGCTTTAAAGAGACCCAGTACTTC. This encodes CASSDPPCRQQGFKETQYF.

V is TRBV13 and J is TRBJ2-1; tentative D call: TRBD1 (5 bases). The CDR3 is 13 residues long. CDR1 is PRHDT, CDR2 FYEKMQ, per germline (reference sequence). Trimming stripped 5 bases from V and 6 bases from J, with 11 bases between. CDR3 residues: CASSPVGPNEQFF. Here the CDR3 DNA reads TGTGCCAGCAGCCCCGTGGGGCCCAATGAGCAGTTCTTC.

The chain employs TRBV6-5 and TRBJ2-7; 10 nucleotides agree with TRBD2. Germline assignment: CDR1 MNHEY and CDR2 SVGAGI. The length of the CDR3 is 14 residues. J lost 0 bases, V lost 6 bases, and 2 bases had no gene match. CDR3: CASSRTSGSYEQYF. CDR3 nucleotides: TGTGCCAGCAGCCGGACTAGCGGCTCCTACGAGCAGTACTTC.

V and J are TRBV9 and TRBJ1-2, with 9 bases lining up with TRBD1. After removal of 4 bases from V and 6 bases from J, the junction contained 7 bases not matched to a gene. The CDR3 is 14 amino acids. Germline V gene lookup returns CDR1 SGDLS and CDR2 YYNGEE. CDR3 nucleotides: TGTGCCAGCAGCCCTCGACAGGGGGTTAATGGCTACACCTTC. This sequence encodes CASSPRQGVNGYTF. The full variable domain, its missing parts supplied by reference TRBV9 and TRBJ1-2, is DSGVTQTPKHLITATGQRVTLRCSPRSGDLSVYWYQQSLDQGLQFLIQYYNGEERAKGNILERFSAQQFPDLHSELNLSSLELGDSALYFCASSPRQGVNGYTFGSGTRLTVV.

The chain has TRBV7-2 and TRBJ1-5; no clear D. Germline CDR1 reads SGHTA; CDR2 reads FQGNSA. This CDR3 has 13 amino acids. V was shortened by 2 bases and J by 5 bases, with 7 bases between the two germline ends. The CDR3 DNA sequence: TGTGCCAGCAGCTTAAGCTGGGATCAGCCCCAGCATTTT. This gives the protein CASSLSWDQPQHF.

CDR3 sequence reads: CASSRDFSYEQYF. The CDR3 coding sequence is TGCGCCAGCAGCCGGGACTTCTCCTACGAGCAGTACTTC. The genes are TRBV4-1 and TRBJ2-7; TRBD2 is a possible D gene (6 bases). Per germline, CDR1 MGHRA and CDR2 YSYEKL. The CDR3 loop spans 13 amino acids. Trimming shortened V by 4 bases and J by 0 bases, and 7 bases separated the two germline ends.

The CDR3 DNA is TGTGCCAGCAGCTTAGATAGGTTGGCCGGGGAGCTGTTTTTT. Translated, it gives CASSLDRLAGELFF. This sequence joins TRBV11-2 and TRBJ2-2; D not certain. The V end lost 0 bases, the J end lost 6 bases, and 8 bases lay between the germline ends. CDR1 SGHAT and CDR2 FQNNGV come from the germline V gene. The CDR3 is made up of 14 amino acids.

The CDR3 sequence is CAWSPKRVIVYNEQFF. The CDR3 DNA is TGTGCCTGGAGTCCAAAGCGGGTAATCGTATACAATGAGCAGTTCTTC. The rearrangement links TRBV30 to TRBJ2-1, with a weak D call TRBD2 (6 bases). Germline CDR1 and CDR2: GTSNPN and SVGIG (reference sequence). V was shortened by 2 bases and J by 4 bases, with 18 bases between the two germline ends. This CDR3 is built from 16 residues.

A single count supports this clone. The J gene is TRBJ1-2, the V gene TRBV10-3, with 9 bases lining up with TRBD1. The CDR3 consists of 16 residues. The V and J ends lost 6 bases and 1 base, in that order; junction bases with no gene match: 9. Per the germline V gene, CDR1 is ENHRY and CDR2 is SYGVKD. Here the CDR3 reads CAIRGQGMWLNYGYTF. The CDR3 DNA reads TGTGCCATCAGAGGACAGGGGATGTGGCTTAACTATGGCTACACCTTC.

Concerning this clone: Its ends do not fully match the called genes, so a read error is possible. The chain has TRBV5-4 and TRBJ2-1; 14 positions agree with TRBD2. CDR1 and CDR2 (germline): SGHNT, YYREEE (reference sequence). The CDR3 spans 17 residues. For the CDR3, the DNA is TGCGCCAGCAGCCACCGACTAGCGGGAGGGAGGTACAATGAGCAGTTCTTC. Its translation is CASSHRLAGGRYNEQFF.

The V and J genes are TRBV11-3 and TRBJ1-4; D remains ambiguous. Per germline, CDR1 SGHNT and CDR2 YENEEA. The CDR3 length is 13 residues. Trimming stripped 3 bases from V and 6 bases from J, with 8 bases between. The CDR3 sequence: CASSFAQHEKLFF. The CDR3 DNA is TGTGCCAGCAGCTTCGCCCAACATGAAAAACTGTTTTTT.

The gene calls are TRBV2 and TRBJ2-7; TRBD1 aligns across 8 bases. CDR3 length: 14 amino acids. Looked up from germline, CDR1 is SNHLY and CDR2 is FYNNEI. The V and J ends lost 6 bases and 3 bases, in that order; junction bases with no gene match: 7. The CDR3 coding sequence is TGTGCCAGCAGCTCCGGGACAGGTCACTACGAGCAGTACTTC. Translated: CASSSGTGHYEQYF.